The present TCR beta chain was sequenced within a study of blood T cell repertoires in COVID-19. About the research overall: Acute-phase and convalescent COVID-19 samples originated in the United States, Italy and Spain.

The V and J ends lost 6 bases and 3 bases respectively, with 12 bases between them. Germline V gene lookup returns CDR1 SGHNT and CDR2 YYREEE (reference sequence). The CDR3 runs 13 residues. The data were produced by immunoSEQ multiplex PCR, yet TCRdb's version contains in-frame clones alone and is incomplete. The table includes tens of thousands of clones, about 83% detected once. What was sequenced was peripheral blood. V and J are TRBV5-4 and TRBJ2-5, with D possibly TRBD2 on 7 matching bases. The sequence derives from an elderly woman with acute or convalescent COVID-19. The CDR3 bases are TGTGCCAGCAATGCGGGGGCGGAAGAGACCCAGTACTTC. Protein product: CASNAGAEETQYF. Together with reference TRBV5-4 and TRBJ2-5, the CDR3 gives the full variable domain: ETGVTQSPTHLIKTRGQQVTLRCSSQSGHNTVSWYQQALGQGPQFIFQYYREEENGRGNFPPRFSGLQFPNYSSELNVNALELDDSALYLCASNAGAEETQYFGPGTRLLVL.